This TCR beta chain was observed in a study of blood T cell repertoires in COVID-19. Study-wide background: Whether acute or convalescent, the COVID-19 samples came from the United States, Italy and Spain. T cells, B-cell-depleted T cells, or PBMCs provided the cDNA or gDNA that served as material.

Recruited during active infection, patients (from Seattle) were subsequently followed longitudinally. Per the authors' pipeline: How many nucleated cells were present was estimated from reference gene primer amplification. Sequencing used immunoSEQ multiplex PCR; TCRdb keeps in-frame clones, though not all of them. The D gene and trimming were derived from the DNA, and the V and J assignments and clone size from that table. The repertoire holds approximately 330,000 clones, over 80% seen once, with 9.9% in the top ten. This CDR3 region has 15 residues. The V and J ends lost 5 bases and 7 bases respectively, with 21 bases between them. Germline V gene sequence: CDR1 SGHTA, CDR2 FQGTGA.

The sequence derives from a man aged 25 to 45 with COVID-19, enrolled during active disease. Specimen: peripheral blood. The V gene is TRBV7-3, the J gene TRBJ2-7; a possible D gene is TRBD2 (5 bases). In DNA form, the CDR3 reads TGTGCCAGCAGCCCAGAGTATGGTTCGGGGTCGGAGCAGTACTTC. Translated: CASSPEYGSGSEQYF.